Below, 19 T cell receptor beta chains from the same sample are listed, as sequenced in a study of blood T cells in healthy people across ages. Combining a sample-barcoded 5' primer with a J-beta primer mix, a second PCR ran for 7 to 11 cycles. TCRdb independently ran MiXCR on the 5' RACE reads; one entry per CDR3 protein. This table has about 830,000 distinct CDR3 sequences, about three fifths appearing once. Input material: blood. These receptors were obtained from a man between 25 and 39 years old in good health.

The J gene is TRBJ1-2, the V gene TRBV28; unclear D gene. The CDR3 has 12 residues. Germline CDR1 reads MDHEN; CDR2 reads SYDVKM. V dropped 7 bases and J dropped 2 bases, with 8 bases sitting between them. CDR3 protein: CASTPDNYGYTF. In DNA form, the CDR3 reads TGTGCCAGCACTCCAGACAACTATGGCTACACCTTC.

This clonotype was detected a few times. V and J are TRBV18 and TRBJ2-5; unclear D gene. CDR1 and CDR2 (germline): KGHSH, LQKENI. The CDR3 loop spans 10 amino acids. V lost 6 bases and J lost 6, with 5 bases in between. DNA of the CDR3: TGTGCCAGCTCTGAGAAGACCCAGTACTTC. Translating it yields CASSEKTQYF.

This chain's CDR3 is CASSVGSSPGSYGYTF. For the CDR3, the DNA is TGTGCCAGCAGCGTAGGGTCTTCTCCCGGTAGCTATGGCTACACCTTC. The rearrangement uses TRBV9 and TRBJ1-2; D unclear. V shed 0 bases and J shed 4 bases, with 16 bases lying between them. The CDR3 runs to 16 residues. Per the germline V gene, CDR1 is SGDLS and CDR2 is YYNGEE. Combining the CDR3 with reference TRBV9 and TRBJ1-2 gives the whole variable domain DSGVTQTPKHLITATGQRVTLRCSPRSGDLSVYWYQQSLDQGLQFLIQYYNGEERAKGNILERFSAQQFPDLHSELNLSSLELGDSALYFCASSVGSSPGSYGYTFGSGTRLTVV.

This clonotype showed up just a few times. Here the CDR3 reads CASSDRGFYGYTF. The CDR3 nucleotides are TGTGCCAGCAGTGACAGAGGGTTCTACGGCTACACCTTC. This rearrangement joins TRBV6-6 to TRBJ1-2; possible D gene TRBD1, 5 bases. V shed 5 bases and J shed 8 bases, with 15 bases lying between them. The CDR3 has 13 residues. Germline CDR1 MNHNY, CDR2 SVGAGI (reference sequence).

This clonotype was counted between two and nine times. The rearrangement links TRBV6-2 or TRBV6-3 to TRBJ2-3, with D hard to call. The CDR3 loop spans 14 amino acids. Germline V gene data show CDR1 as MNHEY and CDR2 as SVGEGT. V lost 2 bases and J lost 1, with 7 bases in between. The CDR3 DNA sequence: TGTGCCAGCAGTTACGACACCCGCACAGATACGCAGTATTTT. Translated, it gives CASSYDTRTDTQYF.

V gene TRBV6-2 or TRBV6-3 combines with J gene TRBJ2-3; the D gene could be TRBD1 or TRBD2 (6 bases each). Trimming left V 6 bases short and J 2 bases short, with 15 bases between. The CDR3 totals 15 residues. Germline lookup yields CDR1 MNHEY and CDR2 SVGEGT. CDR3 coding DNA: TGTGCCAGCAGGCCGAGGGGGGCAAACACAGATACGCAGTATTTT. This gives the protein CASRPRGANTDTQYF.

The rearrangement uses TRBV7-9 and TRBJ2-1; possible D gene TRBD2, 5 bases. V was clipped by 4 bases and J by 7 bases, with 11 bases between them. Germline V lookup: CDR1 SEHNR, CDR2 FQNEAQ (reference sequence). The CDR3 contains 13 residues. For the CDR3, the DNA is TGTGCCAGCAGCTGGACTCGAGGGAATGAGCAGTTCTTC. This codes for CASSWTRGNEQFF. The variable domain in full, completed from reference TRBV7-9 and TRBJ2-1, reads DTGVSQNPRHKITKRGQNVTFRCDPISEHNRLYWYRQTLGQGPEFLTYFQNEAQLEKSRLLSDRFSAERPKGSFSTLEIQRTEQGDSAMYLCASSWTRGNEQFFGPGTRLTVL.

Regarding this clonotype: Possible read error: a much larger clone is one base away. This chain uses TRBV20-1 with TRBJ2-1; weak D call: TRBD2 (6 bases). TRBJ2-7 explains the end of the DNA better; the J call may be wrong. CDR3 length: 13 residues. The V gene's germline CDR1 is DFQATT and CDR2 SNEGSKA (reference sequence). The CDR3 region is CSVSLASHNEQYF. The CDR3 DNA reads as TGCAGTGTAAGTCTAGCGTCCCACAATGAGCAGTACTTC.

This clonotype turned up a few times. The V and J genes are TRBV10-3 and TRBJ2-7; 11 nucleotides match TRBD2. With 11 bases clipped from V and 1 base from J, the junction kept 4 bases outside the gene matches. The CDR3 contains 13 residues. Germline V gene data show CDR1 as ENHRY and CDR2 as SYGVKD. This chain's CDR3 is CAVGTSGSYEQYF. CDR3 bases: TGTGCCGTAGGGACTAGCGGATCCTACGAGCAGTACTTC.

This sequence joins TRBV7-9 and TRBJ2-5; 11 bases align to TRBD2. The length of the CDR3 is 15 residues. Trimming took 5 bases from V and 5 from J; bases not matched to a gene: 7. Germline V gives CDR1 SEHNR, CDR2 FQNEAQ (reference sequence). Here the CDR3 DNA reads TGTGCCAGCAGCATCTTAGCGGGAGGGGATGAGACCCAGTACTTC. Amino acids: CASSILAGGDETQYF.

Comments on this clonotype: Being one base from a much bigger clone, this may be a read error. The CDR3 protein is CSGGWDSPYEQYF. CDR3 DNA sequence: TGCAGCGGGGGTTGGGACAGTCCCTACGAGCAGTACTTC. The V gene is TRBV29-1, the J gene TRBJ2-7, with 7 bases lining up with TRBD1. This CDR3 is 13 amino acids long. V gave up 7 bases and J gave up 2 bases; unmatched junction bases: 8. Germline CDR1 reads SQVTM; CDR2 reads ANQGSEA.

The CDR3 bases are TGTGCCAGCAGCTTAGTCGGAGGGGCCCTTAATGAAAAACTGTTTTTT. Amino acid sequence: CASSLVGGALNEKLFF. The chain joins TRBV11-2 to TRBJ1-4; TRBD1 might be the D (5 bases). Germline CDR1 is SGHAT and CDR2 is FQNNGV. V was trimmed by 1 base and J by 4 bases, leaving 13 bases between them. The CDR3 runs to 16 residues.

This sequence joins TRBV6-2 or TRBV6-3 and TRBJ1-1; TRBD1 aligns across 7 bases. Germline V gene lookup returns CDR1 MNHEY and CDR2 SVGEGT. This CDR3 is built from 15 residues. Trimming took 10 bases from V and 3 from J; bases not matched to a gene: 14. The CDR3 loop reads CATKGATGPDTEAFF. In DNA, the CDR3 is TGTGCCACCAAGGGGGCCACAGGCCCTGACACTGAAGCTTTCTTT.

The chain recombines TRBV7-2 with TRBJ2-1; 13 bases agree with TRBD2. Trimming removed 1 base from V and 2 bases from J; junction bases left unmatched: 5. CDR1 and CDR2 from the germline V gene are SGHTA and FQGNSA. The CDR3 contains 18 residues. The DNA for the CDR3 is TGTGCCAGCAGCTTAGTGGGGGGACTAGCGGGACCCTACAATGAGCAGTTCTTC. It is translated as CASSLVGGLAGPYNEQFF.

The CDR3 bases are TGTGCCAGCAGCCCACCTAGCGGGAGGGTCAATGAGCAGTTCTTC. The encoded protein is CASSPPSGRVNEQFF. The gene calls are TRBV6-2 or TRBV6-3 and TRBJ2-1, with TRBD2 matching 12 bases. The V gene's germline CDR1 is MNHEY and CDR2 SVGEGT. Trimming at V came to 6 bases and at J to 6 bases, leaving 6 bases not matched to a gene. This CDR3 has 15 residues.

The gene calls are TRBV20-1 and TRBJ2-1, with 7 bases identical to TRBD2. The CDR3 has 16 residues. Trimming took 4 bases from V and 0 from J; bases not matched to a gene: 9. Germline CDR1 DFQATT, CDR2 SNEGSKA (reference sequence). The CDR3 bases are TGCAGTGCTATTGACCGGGGCGGGAGCTCCTACAATGAGCAGTTCTTC. This gives the protein CSAIDRGGSSYNEQFF.

V is TRBV10-3 and J is TRBJ2-3; D may be TRBD1 (6 bases). The V gene's germline CDR1 is ENHRY and CDR2 SYGVKD. V was pared by 7 bases and J by 1 base, with 18 bases between. The CDR3 is 16 residues long. CDR3 nucleotide sequence: TGTGCCATCACGGAGACAGGCGCCATTGGCACAGATACGCAGTATTTT. As protein: CAITETGAIGTDTQYF.

This chain connects TRBV19 to TRBJ1-1; D is unclear. This CDR3 spans 13 amino acids. CDR1 and CDR2 from the germline V gene are LNHDA and SQIVND (reference sequence). Trimming pared 3 bases from V and 4 bases from J, leaving 9 bases between. CDR3 sequence (DNA): TGTGCCAGTAGTATGGGTCGGGTCACTGAAGCTTTCTTT. This translates into CASSMGRVTEAFF.

The table lists this clonotype with a few counts. The V call is TRBV2, the J call TRBJ2-7; D gene unclear. Germline V gene lookup returns CDR1 SNHLY and CDR2 FYNNEI. Trimming removed 2 bases at V and 3 bases at J, with 5 bases between. CDR3 length: 12 amino acids. This chain's CDR3 is CASSETVYEQYF. CDR3 sequence (DNA): TGTGCCAGCAGTGAAACCGTCTACGAGCAGTACTTC.